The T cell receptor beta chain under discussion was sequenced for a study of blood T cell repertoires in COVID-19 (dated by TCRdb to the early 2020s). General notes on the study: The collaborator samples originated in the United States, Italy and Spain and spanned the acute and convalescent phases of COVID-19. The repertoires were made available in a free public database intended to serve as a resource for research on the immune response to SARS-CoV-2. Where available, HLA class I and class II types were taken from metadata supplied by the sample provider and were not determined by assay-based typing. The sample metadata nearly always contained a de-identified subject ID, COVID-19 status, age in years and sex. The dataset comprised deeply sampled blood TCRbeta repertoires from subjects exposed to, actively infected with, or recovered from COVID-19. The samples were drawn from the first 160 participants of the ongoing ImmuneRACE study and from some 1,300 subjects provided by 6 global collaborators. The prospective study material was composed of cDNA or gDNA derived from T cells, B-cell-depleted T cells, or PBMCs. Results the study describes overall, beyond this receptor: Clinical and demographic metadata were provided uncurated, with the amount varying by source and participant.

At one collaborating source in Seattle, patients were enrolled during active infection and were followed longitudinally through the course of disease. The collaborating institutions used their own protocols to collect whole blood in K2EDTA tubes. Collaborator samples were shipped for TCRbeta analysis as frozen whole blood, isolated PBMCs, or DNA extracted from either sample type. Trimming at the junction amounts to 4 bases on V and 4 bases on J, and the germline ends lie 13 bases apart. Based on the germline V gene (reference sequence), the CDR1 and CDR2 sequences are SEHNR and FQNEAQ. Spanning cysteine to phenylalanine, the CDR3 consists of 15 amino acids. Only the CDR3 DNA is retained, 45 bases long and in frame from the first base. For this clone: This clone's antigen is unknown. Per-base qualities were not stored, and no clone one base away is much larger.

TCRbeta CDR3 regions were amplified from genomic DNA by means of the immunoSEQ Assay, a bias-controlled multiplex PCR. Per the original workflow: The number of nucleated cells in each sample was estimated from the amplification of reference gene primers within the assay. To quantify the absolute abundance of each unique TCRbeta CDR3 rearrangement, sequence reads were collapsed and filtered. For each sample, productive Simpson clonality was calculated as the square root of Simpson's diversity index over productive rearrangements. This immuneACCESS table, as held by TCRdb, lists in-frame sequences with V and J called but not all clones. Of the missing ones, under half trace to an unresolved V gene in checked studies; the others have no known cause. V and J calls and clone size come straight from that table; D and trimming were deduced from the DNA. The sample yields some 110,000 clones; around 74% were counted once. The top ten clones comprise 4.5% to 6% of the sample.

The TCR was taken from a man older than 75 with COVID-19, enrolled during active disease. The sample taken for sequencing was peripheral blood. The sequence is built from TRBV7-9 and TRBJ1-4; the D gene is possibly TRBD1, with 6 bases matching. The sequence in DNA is TGTGCCAGCAGCTCTCAGGGAGGGGGTAATGAAAAACTGTTTTTT. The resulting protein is CASSSQGGGNEKLFF.